The clone carrying this T cell receptor (beta chain) was seen a single time. PCR was run on genomic DNA. A primer set of 30 forward and 13 reverse primers amplified the CDR3. TCRdb fed the multiplex PCR reads into MiXCR, producing one record per CDR3 protein. Of under 300,000 distinct CDR3 sequences listed, roughly 50% are singletons. The record originates from a study of type 1 and type 2 diabetes patients. From germline, CDR1 is SNHLY and CDR2 FYNNEI. The junction had 8 bases not matched to a gene; V was cut back by 6 bases and J by 6 bases. The length of the CDR3 is 15 residues. The rearrangement links TRBV2 to TRBJ2-1; 10 nucleotides match TRBD2. The TCR sequence derives from a man aged 18 to 30 with type 2 diabetes. Sequencing was done on a sample of peripheral blood mononuclear cells (PBMCs). CDR3 residues: CASRHPVAGGNEQFF. DNA for the CDR3: TGTGCCAGCAGACACCCGGTAGCGGGAGGCAATGAGCAGTTCTTC.